This T cell receptor (beta chain) was retrieved from a study of T cells in Graves' hyperthyroidism and ophthalmopathy. Study-wide results and caveats: In the blood, most expanded thyroid clonotypes above 0.001 appeared as well.

The investigators amplified TCR beta CDR3 regions from RNA transcripts. HTBI primers were employed in a first-round RT-PCR of the TCR CDR3. One entry per CDR3 protein results from TCRdb running MiXCR on the multiplex PCR reads. The sample lists a few hundred thousand distinct CDR3 sequences; roughly 15% were seen once. On the basis of clinical symptoms, serum thyroxine and TRAb, thyroid ultrasound and orbital computed tomography, diagnoses were made. As for this clonotype: Its antigen remains unidentified. This may come from a read error, since a much larger clone is one base off.

Trimming took off 4 bases at V and 2 bases at J, with 20 bases between the two ends. CDR3 length: 17 residues. In germline, CDR1 is SGHAT, CDR2 FQNNGV. Sequencing was carried out using blood. This receptor was obtained from a woman aged 40 to 49 with Graves' hyperthyroidism. This chain uses TRBV11-2 with TRBJ1-1; possibly TRBD1 for D (5 bases). The CDR3 region has the DNA TGTGCCAGCAGCTCCCCCGAGGGGAAATCTTCTAACACTGAAGCTTTCTTT. It translates to CASSSPEGKSSNTEAFF.